A selection of T cell receptor beta chains follows, all from one sample in a study of blood T cell repertoires in COVID-19. Profiled with immunoSEQ multiplex PCR; TCRdb holds only in-frame clones, not every one. Of roughly 50,000 clones listed, approximately 86% are singletons. The sample was peripheral blood. The receptors were gathered from a man in his sixties or seventies with active COVID-19. CDR3s include the opening cysteine and the closing phenylalanine or tryptophan. Fields, in order: J gene, clone size, V gene, D gene, CDR3 protein, CDR3 DNA. A D gene is named only where the DNA matches it firmly. For some rows the clone size is stated as once, few or many, or as a class when expanded; others skip it.

TRBJ1-1,-,TRBV19,-,CATKDRNTEAFF,TGTGCCACTAAGGACAGGAACACTGAAGCTTTCTTT
TRBJ1-5,once,TRBV4-2,-,CASSQDQGMTGQPQHF,TGTGCCAGCAGCCAAGATCAGGGGATGACAGGTCAGCCCCAGCATTTT
TRBJ1-1,-,TRBV20-1,-,CSASRGATEAFF,TGCAGTGCTAGTCGGGGGGCAACTGAAGCTTTCTTT
TRBJ1-1,-,TRBV2,TRBD1,CASRATGGNTEAFF,TGTGCCAGCAGAGCTACAGGGGGCAACACTGAAGCTTTCTTT
TRBJ2-1,-,TRBV11-3,TRBD2,CASSYATSGGYNEQFF,TGTGCCAGCAGTTACGCGACTAGCGGGGGATACAATGAGCAGTTCTTC
TRBJ1-2,-,TRBV28,TRBD1,CASSLGQGAWYGYTF,TGTGCCAGCAGTTTAGGGCAGGGGGCATGGTATGGCTACACCTTC
TRBJ2-2,-,TRBV5-1,TRBD1,CASSPLTGGTNTGELFF,TGCGCCAGCAGCCCCTTGACAGGGGGGACCAACACCGGGGAGCTGTTTTTT
TRBJ2-3,-,TRBV4-3,-,CASSQGATGTPRTDTQYF,TGCGCCAGCAGCCAAGGAGCCACTGGGACACCCCGCACAGATACGCAGTATTTT
TRBJ2-5,-,TRBV7-3,TRBD2,CASSLRGSSGASQETQYF,TGTGCCAGCAGCTTACGAGGGTCAAGCGGGGCGTCCCAAGAGACCCAGTACTTC
TRBJ2-7,-,TRBV5-1,TRBD2,CASSLMASGTYEQYF,TGCGCCAGCAGCTTGATGGCTAGCGGGACCTACGAGCAGTACTTC
TRBJ1-6,-,TRBV18,TRBD1,CASSPTGDNSPLHF,TGTGCCAGCTCACCGACAGGGGATAATTCACCCCTCCACTTT
TRBJ1-4,-,TRBV4-3,TRBD1,CASSPRRTGGLFGEKLFF,TGCGCCAGCAGCCCGCGGAGGACAGGGGGCCTCTTTGGAGAAAAACTGTTTTTT
TRBJ2-4,-,TRBV14,TRBD1,CASSPGQIAKNIQYF,TGTGCCAGCAGCCCGGGACAGATAGCCAAAAACATTCAGTACTTC
TRBJ1-1,-,TRBV11-3,TRBD1,CASSQQGAKEAFF,TGTGCCAGCAGCCAGCAGGGGGCAAAAGAAGCTTTCTTT
TRBJ2-1,-,TRBV5-1,-,CASSLGPRSGNNEQFF,TGCGCCAGCAGCTTGGGGCCCCGTAGCGGCAACAATGAGCAGTTCTTC
TRBJ1-2,once,TRBV14,-,CASSPTNWRINYGYTF,TGTGCCAGCAGCCCTACCAATTGGAGGATTAACTATGGCTACACCTTC
TRBJ2-5,-,TRBV15,-,CATSRDAGGQGETQYF,TGTGCCACCAGCAGAGATGCCGGGGGGCAGGGGGAGACCCAGTACTTC
TRBJ2-3,-,TRBV24-1,TRBD2,CATSDPGASGGSRTDTQYF,TGTGCCACCAGTGATCCCGGGGCTAGCGGGGGGAGTCGCACAGATACGCAGTATTTT
TRBJ2-3,-,TRBV5-1,TRBD2,CASSWRGGAEDTQYF,TGCGCCAGCAGCTGGCGCGGGGGGGCCGAGGATACGCAGTATTTT
TRBJ1-2,-,TRBV5-5,-,CASSPLVGAGYTF,TGTGCCAGCAGCCCCTTAGTAGGGGCAGGCTACACCTTC
TRBJ1-2,once,TRBV7-9,TRBD1,CASSLTGDYGYTF,TGTGCCAGCAGTTTAACAGGGGACTATGGCTACACCTTC
TRBJ2-7,-,TRBV6-2/TRBV6-3,-,CASSYPHEQYF,TGTGCCAGCAGTTACCCTCACGAGCAGTACTTC
TRBJ1-6,-,TRBV27,-,CASLPGSNSPLHF,TGTGCCAGCTTACCCGGGAGTAATTCACCCCTCCACTTT
TRBJ1-2,-,TRBV12-5,TRBD1,CASGLVPGQGGLTF,TGTGCTAGTGGTTTGGTTCCGGGACAGGGAGGCCTCACCTTC
TRBJ2-3,-,TRBV19,-,CASSILGASTDTQYF,TGTGCCAGTAGTATTTTGGGGGCTAGCACAGATACGCAGTATTTT
TRBJ2-3,-,TRBV5-1,-,CASRPGTSTDTQYF,TGCGCCAGCAGACCCGGGACAAGCACAGATACGCAGTATTTT
TRBJ1-1,-,TRBV4-3,TRBD1,CASSQGTGGDTEAFF,TGCGCCAGCAGCCAAGGAACAGGGGGCGATACTGAAGCTTTCTTT
TRBJ1-5,-,TRBV6-5,-,CASSYSYRDQPQHF,TGTGCCAGCAGTTACTCGTACAGGGATCAGCCCCAGCATTTT
TRBJ1-3,once,TRBV7-3,TRBD1,CASSEQGASGTIYF,TGTGCCAGCAGCGAACAGGGGGCATCGGGCACCATATATTTT
TRBJ2-2,-,TRBV6-5,TRBD2,CASSSGLASTGELFF,TGTGCCAGCAGTTCCGGACTAGCCTCAACCGGGGAGCTGTTTTTT
TRBJ2-7,-,TRBV7-2,TRBD1,CASSFRDSYEQYF,TGTGCCAGCAGCTTCCGGGACAGCTACGAGCAGTACTTC
TRBJ1-5,-,TRBV6-2/TRBV6-3,TRBD1,CASSKLGQGANQPQHF,TGTGCCAGCAGTAAACTGGGACAGGGGGCGAATCAGCCCCAGCATTTT
TRBJ2-3,-,TRBV6-2/TRBV6-3,TRBD1,CASSGPTGGATDTQYF,TGTGCCAGCAGCGGCCCGACAGGGGGCGCAACAGATACGCAGTATTTT
TRBJ2-3,once,TRBV13,-,CASSFRTAGGTDTQYF,TGTGCCAGCAGCTTTAGAACAGCGGGCGGGACAGATACGCAGTATTTT
TRBJ2-3,-,TRBV7-3,-,CASSPRGTTSTDTQYF,TGTGCCAGCAGCCCGCGGGGTACGACTAGCACAGATACGCAGTATTTT
TRBJ2-7,-,TRBV2,-,CAAAGGLTYEQYF,TGTGCAGCCGCCGGGGGGCTCACCTACGAGCAGTACTTC
TRBJ1-1,-,TRBV30,TRBD1,CAWGQGGNTEAFF,TGTGCCTGGGGACAGGGGGGAAACACTGAAGCTTTCTTT
TRBJ2-1,-,TRBV4-3,TRBD2,CASSRTSGVSYNEQFF,TGCGCCAGCAGCCGGACAAGCGGGGTTTCCTACAATGAGCAGTTCTTC
TRBJ2-1,-,TRBV7-8,-,CASSVRQKSYNEQFF,TGTGCCAGCAGCGTGCGACAGAAGTCCTACAATGAGCAGTTCTTC
TRBJ1-5,few,TRBV27,-,CASSWQVGQPQHF,TGTGCCAGCAGTTGGCAGGTTGGTCAGCCCCAGCATTTT
TRBJ2-5,-,TRBV7-8,-,CASSLVGAGETQYF,TGTGCCAGCAGCTTAGTAGGGGCTGGGGAGACCCAGTACTTC
TRBJ2-3,-,TRBV27,TRBD2,CASSLIGTHGRADTQYF,TGTGCCAGCAGTTTAATCGGGACACACGGGAGGGCAGATACGCAGTATTTT